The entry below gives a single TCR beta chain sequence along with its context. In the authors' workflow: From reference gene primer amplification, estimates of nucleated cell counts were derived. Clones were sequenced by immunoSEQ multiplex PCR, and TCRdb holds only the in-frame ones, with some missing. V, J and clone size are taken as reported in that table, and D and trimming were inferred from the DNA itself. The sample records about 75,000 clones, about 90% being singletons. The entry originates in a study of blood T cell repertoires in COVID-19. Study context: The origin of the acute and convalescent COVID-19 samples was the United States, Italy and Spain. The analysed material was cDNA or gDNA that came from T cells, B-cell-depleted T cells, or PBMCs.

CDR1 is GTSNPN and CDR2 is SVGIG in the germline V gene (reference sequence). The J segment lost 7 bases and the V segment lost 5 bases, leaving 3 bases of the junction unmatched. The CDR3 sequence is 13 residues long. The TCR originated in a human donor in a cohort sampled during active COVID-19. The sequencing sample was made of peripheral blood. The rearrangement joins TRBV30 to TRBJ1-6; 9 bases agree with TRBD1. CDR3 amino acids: CAWGTGINSPLHF. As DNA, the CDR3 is TGTGCCTGGGGGACAGGGATCAATTCACCCCTCCACTTT.